This T cell receptor beta chain came from a study of CD8+ T cells in alopecia areata. The study's findings and limits: Tofacitinib yielded significantly lower scalp clonality and fewer expanded CD8+ clones among the top 100.

V gave up 3 bases and J gave up 5 bases, with 13 bases separating them. The CDR3 runs 14 residues. Germline loops: CDR1 SGHDN, CDR2 FVKESK. On this clone itself: What it recognizes is unknown.

cDNA prepared by RNA extraction and subsequent reverse transcription served as the template for sequencing. Profiling relied on immunoSEQ multiplex PCR, and the TCRdb table lists in-frame clones only, not all of them. The data show about 290,000 clones, 55% to 75% seen once. Described treatment: oral pan-JAK inhibitor, 5-10 mg twice daily. Samples from alopecia areata patients were lesional scalp punch biopsies and peripheral blood. The genes are TRBV14 and TRBJ2-5, with TRBD1 as a possible D gene (5 bases). Specimen: CD4+ T cells sorted from blood, collected at week 24, from a patient treated with tofacitinib. The sequence was obtained from a human donor with alopecia areata. The CDR3 coding sequence is TGTGCCAGCAGCCACTACGACTGGGGCGAGACCCAGTACTTC. Translated: CASSHYDWGETQYF. The full variable domain, rest sourced from reference TRBV14 and TRBJ2-5, is EAGVTQFPSHSVIEKGQTVTLRCDPISGHDNLYWYRRVMGKEIKFLLHFVKESKQDESGMPNNRFLAERTGGTYSTLKVQPAELEDSGVYFCASSHYDWGETQYFGPGTRLLVL.